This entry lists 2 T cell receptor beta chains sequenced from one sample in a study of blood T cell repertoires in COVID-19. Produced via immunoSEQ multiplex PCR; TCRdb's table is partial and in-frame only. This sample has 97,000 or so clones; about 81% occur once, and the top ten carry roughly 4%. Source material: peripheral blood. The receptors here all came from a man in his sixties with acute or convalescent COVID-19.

CDR3 loop: CSVERDRGISDTQYF. CDR3 DNA: TGCAGCGTTGAAAGGGACAGGGGAATTTCAGATACGCAGTATTTT. The chain combines TRBV29-1 with TRBJ2-3; 10 nucleotides line up with TRBD1. V lost 2 bases, J lost 4 bases, and 6 bases stayed unmatched. CDR1 and CDR2 (germline): SQVTM, ANQGSEA. CDR3 length: 15 residues.

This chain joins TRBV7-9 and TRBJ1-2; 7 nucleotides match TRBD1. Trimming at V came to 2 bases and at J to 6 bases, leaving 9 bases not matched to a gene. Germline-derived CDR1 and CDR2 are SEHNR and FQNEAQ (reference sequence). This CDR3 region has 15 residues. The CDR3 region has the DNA TGTGCCAGCAGCTTAATCAGTGGCAGGGGGAATGGCTACACCTTC. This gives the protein CASSLISGRGNGYTF. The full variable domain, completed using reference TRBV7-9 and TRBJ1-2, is DTGVSQNPRHKITKRGQNVTFRCDPISEHNRLYWYRQTLGQGPEFLTYFQNEAQLEKSRLLSDRFSAERPKGSFSTLEIQRTEQGDSAMYLCASSLISGRGNGYTFGSGTRLTVV.